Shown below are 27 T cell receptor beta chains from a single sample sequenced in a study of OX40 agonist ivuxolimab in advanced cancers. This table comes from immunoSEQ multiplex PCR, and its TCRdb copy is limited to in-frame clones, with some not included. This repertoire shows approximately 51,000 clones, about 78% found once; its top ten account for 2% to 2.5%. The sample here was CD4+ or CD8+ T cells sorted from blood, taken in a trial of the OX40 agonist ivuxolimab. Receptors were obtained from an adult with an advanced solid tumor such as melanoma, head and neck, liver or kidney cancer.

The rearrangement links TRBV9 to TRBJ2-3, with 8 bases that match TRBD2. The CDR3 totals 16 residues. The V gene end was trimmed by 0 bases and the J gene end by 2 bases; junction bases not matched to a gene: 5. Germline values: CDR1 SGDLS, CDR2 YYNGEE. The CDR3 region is CASSVATSEVTDTQYF. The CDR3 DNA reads TGTGCCAGCAGCGTAGCGACTAGCGAAGTCACAGATACGCAGTATTTT.

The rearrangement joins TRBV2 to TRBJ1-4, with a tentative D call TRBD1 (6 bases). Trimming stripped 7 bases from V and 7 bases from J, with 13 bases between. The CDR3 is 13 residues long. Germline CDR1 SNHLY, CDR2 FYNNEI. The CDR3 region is CASNRALGEKLFF. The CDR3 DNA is TGTGCCAGCAACAGGGCCTTAGGTGAAAAACTGTTTTTT.

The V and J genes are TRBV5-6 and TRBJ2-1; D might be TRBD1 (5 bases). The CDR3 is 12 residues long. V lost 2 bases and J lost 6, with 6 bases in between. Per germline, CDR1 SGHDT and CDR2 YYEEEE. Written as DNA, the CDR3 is TGTGCCAGCAGCTTTAGGGGCAATGAGCAGTTCTTC. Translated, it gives CASSFRGNEQFF.

CDR3 sequence reads: CASSGLAGPSDTQYF. The CDR3 DNA reads TGTGCCAGCAGTGGACTAGCGGGACCCTCAGATACGCAGTATTTT. The chain joins TRBV27 to TRBJ2-3; 12 nucleotides line up with TRBD2. The length of the CDR3 is 15 residues. The V gene end was trimmed by 5 bases and the J gene end by 4 bases; junction bases not matched to a gene: 4. Germline values: CDR1 MNHEY, CDR2 SMNVEV (reference sequence).

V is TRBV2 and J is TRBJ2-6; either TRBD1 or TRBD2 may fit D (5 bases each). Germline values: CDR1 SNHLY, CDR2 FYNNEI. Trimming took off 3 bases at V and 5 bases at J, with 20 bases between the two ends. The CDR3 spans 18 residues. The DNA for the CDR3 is TGTGCCAGCAGTGATTGGACACTACTTGGGAGTCGGGCCAACGTCCTGACTTTC. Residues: CASSDWTLLGSRANVLTF.

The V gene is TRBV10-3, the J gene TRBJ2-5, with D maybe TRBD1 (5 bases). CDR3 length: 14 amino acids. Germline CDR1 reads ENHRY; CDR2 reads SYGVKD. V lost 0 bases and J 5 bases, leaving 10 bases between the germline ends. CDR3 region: CAISESDRRETQYF. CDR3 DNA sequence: TGTGCCATCAGTGAGTCTGACAGAAGGGAGACCCAGTACTTC.

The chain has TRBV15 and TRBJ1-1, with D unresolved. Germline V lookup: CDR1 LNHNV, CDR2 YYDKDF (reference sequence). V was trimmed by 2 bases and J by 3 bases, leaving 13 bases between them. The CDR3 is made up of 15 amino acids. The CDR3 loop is CATSRTIGLDTEAFF. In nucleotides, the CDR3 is TGTGCCACCAGCAGAACTATCGGGTTGGACACTGAAGCTTTCTTT.

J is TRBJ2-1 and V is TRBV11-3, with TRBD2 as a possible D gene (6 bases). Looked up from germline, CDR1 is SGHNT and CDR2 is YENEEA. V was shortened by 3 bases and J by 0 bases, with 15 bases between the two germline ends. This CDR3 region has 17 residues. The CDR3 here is CASSFFQAGSSYNEQFF. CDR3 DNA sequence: TGTGCCAGCAGCTTTTTCCAAGCCGGGAGCTCCTACAATGAGCAGTTCTTC.

The CDR3 loop reads CASSPQTGYQPQHF. CDR3 bases: TGTGCCAGCAGCCCCCAGACAGGGTATCAGCCCCAGCATTTT. This sequence joins TRBV7-8 and TRBJ1-5, with TRBD1 matching 7 bases. Trimming removed 5 bases from V and 5 bases from J; junction bases left unmatched: 6. Per the germline V gene, CDR1 is SGHVS and CDR2 is FQNEAQ. CDR3 size: 14 residues.

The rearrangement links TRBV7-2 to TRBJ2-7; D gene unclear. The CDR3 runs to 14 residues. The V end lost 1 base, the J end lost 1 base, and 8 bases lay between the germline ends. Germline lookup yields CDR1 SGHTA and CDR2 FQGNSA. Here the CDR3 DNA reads TGTGCCAGCAGCTTAGGGGCAGAATCCTACGAGCAGTACTTC. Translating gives CASSLGAESYEQYF. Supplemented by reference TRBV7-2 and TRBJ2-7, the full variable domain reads GAGVSQSPSNKVTEKGKDVELRCDPISGHTALYWYRQSLGQGLEFLIYFQGNSAPDKSGLPSDRFSAERTGGSVSTLTIQRTQQEDSAVYLCASSLGAESYEQYFGPGTRLTVT.

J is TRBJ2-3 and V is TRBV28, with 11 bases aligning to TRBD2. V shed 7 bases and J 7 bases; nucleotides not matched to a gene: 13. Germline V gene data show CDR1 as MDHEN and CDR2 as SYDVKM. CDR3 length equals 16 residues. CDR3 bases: TGTGCCAGCACTGAAGTAGCGGGAGGGCCCTCCAATACGCAGTATTTT. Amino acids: CASTEVAGGPSNTQYF.

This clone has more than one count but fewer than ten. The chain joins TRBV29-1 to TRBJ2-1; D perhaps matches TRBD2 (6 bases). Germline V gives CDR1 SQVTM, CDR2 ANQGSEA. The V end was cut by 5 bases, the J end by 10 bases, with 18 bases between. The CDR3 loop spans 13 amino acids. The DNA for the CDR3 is TGCAGCGTTCACCCTGGAGGGTCCAGCGAGCAGTTCTTC. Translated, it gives CSVHPGGSSEQFF.

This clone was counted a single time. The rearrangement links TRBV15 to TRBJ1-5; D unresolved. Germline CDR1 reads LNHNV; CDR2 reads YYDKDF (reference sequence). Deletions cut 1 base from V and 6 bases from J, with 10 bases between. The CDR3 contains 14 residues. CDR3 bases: TGTGCCACCAGCAGAGTCGACGGGGTTCAGCCCCAGCATTTT. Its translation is CATSRVDGVQPQHF.

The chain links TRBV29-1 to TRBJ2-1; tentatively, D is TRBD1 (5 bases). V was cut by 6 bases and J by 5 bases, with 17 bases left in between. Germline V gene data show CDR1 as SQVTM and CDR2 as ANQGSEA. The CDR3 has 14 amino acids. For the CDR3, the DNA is TGCAGCGTGGCAGGGTCAGGACAAAACAATGAGCAGTTCTTC. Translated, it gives CSVAGSGQNNEQFF.

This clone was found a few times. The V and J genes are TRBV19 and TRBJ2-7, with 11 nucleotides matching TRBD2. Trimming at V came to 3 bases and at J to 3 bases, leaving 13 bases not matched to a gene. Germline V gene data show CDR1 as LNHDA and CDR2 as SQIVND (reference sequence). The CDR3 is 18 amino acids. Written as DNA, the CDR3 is TGTGCCAGTAGTATGATAGCGGGAGGGCCCTCGGCTGTCTACGAGCAGTACTTC. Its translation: CASSMIAGGPSAVYEQYF.

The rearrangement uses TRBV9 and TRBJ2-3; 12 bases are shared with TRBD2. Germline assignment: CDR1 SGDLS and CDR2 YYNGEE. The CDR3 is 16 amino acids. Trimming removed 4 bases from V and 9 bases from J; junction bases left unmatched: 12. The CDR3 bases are TGTGCCAGCAGCTTCCAGACTAGCGGGGGCGGCCCAACGCAGTATTTT. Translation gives CASSFQTSGGGPTQYF.

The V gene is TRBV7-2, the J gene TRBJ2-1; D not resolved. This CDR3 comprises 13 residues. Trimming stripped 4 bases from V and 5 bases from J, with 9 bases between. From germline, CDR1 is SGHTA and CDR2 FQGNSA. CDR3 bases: TGTGCCAGCAGCTCCTACCTAGACAATGAGCAGTTCTTC. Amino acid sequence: CASSSYLDNEQFF.

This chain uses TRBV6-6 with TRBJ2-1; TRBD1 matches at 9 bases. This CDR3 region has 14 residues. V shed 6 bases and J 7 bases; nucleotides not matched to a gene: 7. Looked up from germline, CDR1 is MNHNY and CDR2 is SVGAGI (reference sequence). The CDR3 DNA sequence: TGTGCCAGCAGCCAGGGACAGGGACGGAATGAGCAGTTCTTC. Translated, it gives CASSQGQGRNEQFF.

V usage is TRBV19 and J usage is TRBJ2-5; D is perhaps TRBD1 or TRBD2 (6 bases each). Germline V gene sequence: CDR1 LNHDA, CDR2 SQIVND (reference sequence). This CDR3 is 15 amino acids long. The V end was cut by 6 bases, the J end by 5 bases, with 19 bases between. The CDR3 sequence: CASSRPGGRGETQYF. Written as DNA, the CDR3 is TGTGCCAGTAGCCGACCCGGGGGCCGGGGGGAGACCCAGTACTTC.

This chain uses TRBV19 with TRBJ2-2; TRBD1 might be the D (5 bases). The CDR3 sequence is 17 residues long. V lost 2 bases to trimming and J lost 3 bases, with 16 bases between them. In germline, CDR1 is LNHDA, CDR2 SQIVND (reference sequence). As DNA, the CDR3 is TGTGCCAGTAGTATAAATTGGGGCCTCGCTTACACCGGGGAGCTGTTTTTT. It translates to CASSINWGLAYTGELFF.

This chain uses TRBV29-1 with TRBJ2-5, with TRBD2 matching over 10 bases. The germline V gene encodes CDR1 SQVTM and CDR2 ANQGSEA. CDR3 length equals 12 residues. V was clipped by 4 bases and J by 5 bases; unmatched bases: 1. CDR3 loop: CSVGTSGETQYF. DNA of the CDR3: TGCAGCGTTGGGACTAGCGGTGAGACCCAGTACTTC.

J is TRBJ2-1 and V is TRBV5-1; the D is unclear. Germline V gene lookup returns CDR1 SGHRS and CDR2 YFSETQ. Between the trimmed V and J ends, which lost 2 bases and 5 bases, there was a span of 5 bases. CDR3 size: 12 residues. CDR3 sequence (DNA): TGCGCCAGCAGCTTCCGGGACAATGAGCAGTTCTTC. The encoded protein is CASSFRDNEQFF.

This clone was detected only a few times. The CDR3 sequence: CASSPTTGTDTQYF. In nucleotides, the CDR3 is TGTGCCAGCAGCCCAACGACAGGGACAGATACGCAGTATTTT. V and J are TRBV11-2 and TRBJ2-3, with 7 bases aligning to TRBD1. CDR3 length: 14 residues. V was pared by 5 bases and J by 3 bases, with 5 bases of the junction left unmatched. Germline V gives CDR1 SGHAT, CDR2 FQNNGV.

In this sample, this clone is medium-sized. The CDR3 here is CASSGLAGPGELFF. The CDR3 DNA is TGTGCCAGCAGTGGTCTAGCGGGACCCGGGGAGCTGTTTTTT. This chain connects TRBV2 to TRBJ2-2; 9 nucleotides agree with TRBD2. The germline V gene has CDR1 SNHLY and CDR2 FYNNEI. The J segment lost 6 bases and the V segment lost 4 bases, leaving 3 bases of the junction unmatched. The CDR3 length is 14 residues.

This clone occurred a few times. The CDR3 DNA reads as TGTGCCAGCAGCCGGGAGGGCCAGTCATACAATGAGCAGTTCTTC. Amino acid sequence: CASSREGQSYNEQFF. V gene TRBV9 combines with J gene TRBJ2-1, with 8 positions matching TRBD2. The CDR3 extends over 15 amino acids. Trimming at V came to 4 bases and at J to 4 bases, leaving 7 bases not matched to a gene. The germline V gene has CDR1 SGDLS and CDR2 YYNGEE.

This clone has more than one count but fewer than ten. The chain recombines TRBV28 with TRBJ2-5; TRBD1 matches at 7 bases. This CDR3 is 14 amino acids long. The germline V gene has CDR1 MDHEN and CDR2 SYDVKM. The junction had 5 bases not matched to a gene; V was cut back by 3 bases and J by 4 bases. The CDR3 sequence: CASSFDRERETQYF. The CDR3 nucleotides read TGTGCCAGCAGTTTCGACAGGGAACGAGAGACCCAGTACTTC.

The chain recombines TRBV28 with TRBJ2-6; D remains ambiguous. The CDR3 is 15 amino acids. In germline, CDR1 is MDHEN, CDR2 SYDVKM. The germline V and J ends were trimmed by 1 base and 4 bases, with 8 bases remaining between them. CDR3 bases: TGTGCCAGCAGTTTATTCGCCTCGGGGGCCAACGTCCTGACTTTC. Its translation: CASSLFASGANVLTF.